One sample yielded the 21 T cell receptor beta chains listed below, sequenced in a study of T cell clusters in autoimmune cytopenias. TRB was amplified from around 250 ng of peripheral blood genomic DNA per sample. Multiplex touch-down PCR amplified TRB using TRB-A and TRB-B pools in one tube. Reanalyzing the multiplex PCR reads, TCRdb keeps one entry per CDR3 protein, without DNA. Its table lists some 920 distinct CDR3 sequences. The sequencing input was peripheral blood. These receptors all come from a human donor with an autoimmune cytopenia or autoimmune hepatitis (not recorded which).

This clonotype shows up as medium-sized by frequency. The chain uses TRBV5-5 and TRBJ2-7; the D gene TCRdb calls, TRBD1, cannot be checked with no DNA. The CDR3 contains 15 residues. Germline V gene sequence: CDR1 SGHKS, CDR2 YYEKEE (reference sequence). CDR3 loop: CASSQTTGRSYEQYF.

This clonotype shows up as medium-sized (0.01 to 0.1%) by frequency. The V gene is TRBV19, the J gene TRBJ1-1; TCRdb names TRBD1, which stays unverified in the absence of DNA. The CDR3 has 13 amino acids. Germline assignment: CDR1 LNHDA and CDR2 SQIVND (reference sequence). CDR3 protein: CASSDRLNTEAFF.

This clonotype counts as medium-sized (0.01 to 0.1%) by frequency. The rearrangement uses TRBV11-2 and TRBJ2-6; the TRBD2 assignment by TCRdb is unverifiable without DNA. Per germline, CDR1 SGHAT and CDR2 FQNNGV. The CDR3 extends over 19 amino acids. CDR3 in amino acids: CASSPTSGAPFSGANVLTF.

According to its frequency, this clonotype is medium-sized. The rearrangement uses TRBV5-1 and TRBJ2-2; the TCRdb call, TRBD1, lacks DNA for checking. The CDR3 contains 17 residues. Looked up from germline, CDR1 is SGHRS and CDR2 is YFSETQ. This chain's CDR3 is CASKLHGGTGDTGELFF.

The chain combines TRBV19 with TRBJ1-2; the TCRdb D gene call, TRBD1, has no DNA to confirm it. The germline V gene has CDR1 LNHDA and CDR2 SQIVND (reference sequence). This CDR3 is built from 15 residues. CDR3 sequence: CASSSGTAQSYGYTF.

This rearrangement joins TRBV7-7 to TRBJ2-1; TCRdb selects TRBD2, and the lack of DNA leaves this call unchecked. The CDR3 totals 15 residues. Germline V gene data show CDR1 as SSHAT and CDR2 as FNYEAQ (reference sequence). The CDR3 loop reads CASSLYPSGPTEQFF. Drawing the rest from reference TRBV7-7 and TRBJ2-1, the complete variable domain is GAGVSQSPRYKVTKRGQDVTLRCDPISSHATLYWYQQALGQGPEFLTYFNYEAQPDKSGLPSDRFSAERPEGSISTLTIQRTEQRDSAMYRCASSLYPSGPTEQFFGPGTRLTVL.

In terms of frequency, this clonotype is medium-sized (0.01 to 0.1%). This chain links TRBV6-5 with TRBJ2-7; no DNA is available, so the TRBD1 call from TCRdb remains unchecked. CDR3 length equals 15 residues. The V gene's germline CDR1 is MNHEY and CDR2 SVGAGI. The CDR3 here is CASSEQGSGSYEQYF.

This clonotype is identified as medium-sized from frequency. The chain carries TRBV6-2 or TRBV6-3 and TRBJ2-7; TCRdb selects TRBD1, and the lack of DNA leaves this call unchecked. The germline V gene has CDR1 MNHEY and CDR2 SVGEGT. The CDR3 extends over 17 amino acids. CDR3: CASSYGPGTGRKGEQYF.

This clonotype ranks as medium-sized in terms of frequency. This chain connects TRBV20-1 to TRBJ2-1; with no DNA, the TCRdb D assignment of TRBD1 cannot be verified. CDR3 length: 16 residues. CDR1 is DFQATT and CDR2 is SNEGSKA in the germline V gene (reference sequence). This CDR3 reads CSARERGSIQRNEQFF.

This clonotype counts as hyperexpanded by frequency. The V gene is TRBV4-3, the J gene TRBJ2-3; TCRdb selects TRBD2, and the lack of DNA leaves this call unchecked. The length of the CDR3 is 15 residues. CDR1 is LGHNA, CDR2 YSLEER, per germline. CDR3 in amino acids: CASSQSSLGTDTQYF.

By frequency, this clonotype is medium-sized (0.01 to 0.1%). This sequence joins TRBV10-2 and TRBJ2-1. This CDR3 has 15 residues. Germline CDR1 is WSHSY and CDR2 is SAAADI. CDR3 region: CASSDGAASYNEQFF.

This clonotype shows up as large (0.1 to 1%) by frequency. The V and J genes are TRBV6-6 and TRBJ2-7; TCRdb lists TRBD1, though no DNA is available to test this call. The CDR3 runs to 12 residues. The germline CDR1 and CDR2 sequences are MNHNY and SVGAGI (reference sequence). The CDR3 region is CATMAGHYEQYF.

By frequency, this clonotype is medium-sized (0.01 to 0.1%). The chain has TRBV6-2 or TRBV6-3 and TRBJ2-1; TCRdb indicates TRBD2, and absent DNA this call remains unverified. The CDR3 loop spans 16 amino acids. The germline V gene encodes CDR1 MNHEY and CDR2 SVGEGT. The chain's CDR3 is CASSFQRGVRNSEQFF.

This clonotype ranks as medium-sized (0.01 to 0.1%) in terms of frequency. V is TRBV12-3 or TRBV12-4 and J is TRBJ2-7; TCRdb returns TRBD1, unconfirmable since there is no DNA. The length of the CDR3 is 13 residues. The chain's CDR3 is CASSLGQGYEQYF.

By frequency, this clonotype registers medium-sized. The chain carries TRBV20-1 and TRBJ2-6; without DNA, the TCRdb call of TRBD1 cannot be checked. From germline, CDR1 is DFQATT and CDR2 SNEGSKA (reference sequence). This CDR3 spans 16 amino acids. This CDR3 is CSARAEAGSGANVLTF.

Measured by frequency, this clonotype is medium-sized. The rearrangement uses TRBV20-1 and TRBJ2-1; TCRdb lists TRBD1, though no DNA is available to test this call. Germline V gene data show CDR1 as DFQATT and CDR2 as SNEGSKA (reference sequence). There are 17 residues in the CDR3. The CDR3 sequence is CSALVPTRPGANNEQFF.

V usage is TRBV20-1 and J usage is TRBJ1-5; TCRdb returns TRBD1, unconfirmable since there is no DNA. This CDR3 is 14 amino acids long. Germline V lookup: CDR1 DFQATT, CDR2 SNEGSKA (reference sequence). CDR3 in amino acids: CSAGTGMSNQPQHF.

This clonotype counts as medium-sized (0.01 to 0.1%) by frequency. The chain employs TRBV7-2 and TRBJ1-3; the TRBD1 assignment by TCRdb is unverifiable without DNA. Germline loops: CDR1 SGHTA, CDR2 FQGNSA. The CDR3 runs 14 residues. CDR3: CASSQWGAGNTIYF.

The genes are TRBV20-1 and TRBJ1-2; TCRdb names TRBD1, which stays unverified in the absence of DNA. The CDR3 loop spans 14 amino acids. The germline V gene has CDR1 DFQATT and CDR2 SNEGSKA (reference sequence). CDR3 residues: CSAVGTGKDYGYTF.

This clonotype shows up as medium-sized by frequency. V and J are TRBV30 and TRBJ1-4. Germline V gene lookup returns CDR1 GTSNPN and CDR2 SVGIG (reference sequence). The CDR3 extends over 15 amino acids. The CDR3 loop is CAWSRGGGPYEKLFF.

The V gene is TRBV12-3 or TRBV12-4, the J gene TRBJ1-1; TCRdb returns TRBD1, unconfirmable since there is no DNA. This CDR3 has 12 amino acids. This chain's CDR3 is CADRGDYSEAFF.